The clone carrying this TCR beta chain was seen a few times. Trimming stripped 2 bases from V and 5 bases from J, with 4 bases between. The CDR3 has 12 residues. Germline V gene data show CDR1 as SGHAT and CDR2 as FQDESV (reference sequence). Each CDR3 protein is one row after TCRdb ran MiXCR on the PCR reads. The sample records approximately 20,000 distinct CDR3 sequences, more than 35% being singletons. The sample comes from a study of tumor-infiltrating lymphocytes in oesophageal squamous cell carcinoma. The specimen sequenced was esophageal tumor tissue. The TCR originated in a male donor with esophageal squamous cell carcinoma. The chain combines TRBV11-1 with TRBJ2-1, with D unclear. The CDR3 DNA follows: TGTGCCAGCAGCTTACCCGACAATGAGCAGTTCTTC. Its translation: CASSLPDNEQFF. The full variable domain, in which reference TRBV11-1 and TRBJ2-1 provide the parts outside the CDR3, is EAEVAQSPRYKITEKSQAVAFWCDPISGHATLYWYRQILGQGPELLVQFQDESVVDDSQLPKDRFSAERLKGVDSTLKIQPAELGDSAMYLCASSLPDNEQFFGPGTRLTVL.